This T cell receptor beta chain was documented in a study of CD8 T cells in ankylosing spondylitis. V was clipped by 3 bases and J by 7 bases, with 13 bases between them. Germline lookup yields CDR1 DFQATT and CDR2 SNEGSKA (reference sequence). The CDR3 is 13 residues long. The authors made TCR beta libraries by quantitative 5'-RACE with molecular barcodes. TCRdb re-analysed the 5' RACE reads in MiXCR, keeping a single row per CDR3 protein. The sample contains around 150,000 distinct CDR3 sequences, approximately 32% of which appear only once. The table lists this clonotype with a few counts. The clonotype comes from a male donor with ankylosing spondylitis. Sequenced sample: synovial fluid, either unsorted or a sorted T cell fraction (not recorded which). The chain links TRBV20-1 to TRBJ2-1; D is undetermined. The CDR3 DNA is TGCAGTGCTAGGATATCCCCACGGAATGAGCAGTTCTTC. Translation: CSARISPRNEQFF.